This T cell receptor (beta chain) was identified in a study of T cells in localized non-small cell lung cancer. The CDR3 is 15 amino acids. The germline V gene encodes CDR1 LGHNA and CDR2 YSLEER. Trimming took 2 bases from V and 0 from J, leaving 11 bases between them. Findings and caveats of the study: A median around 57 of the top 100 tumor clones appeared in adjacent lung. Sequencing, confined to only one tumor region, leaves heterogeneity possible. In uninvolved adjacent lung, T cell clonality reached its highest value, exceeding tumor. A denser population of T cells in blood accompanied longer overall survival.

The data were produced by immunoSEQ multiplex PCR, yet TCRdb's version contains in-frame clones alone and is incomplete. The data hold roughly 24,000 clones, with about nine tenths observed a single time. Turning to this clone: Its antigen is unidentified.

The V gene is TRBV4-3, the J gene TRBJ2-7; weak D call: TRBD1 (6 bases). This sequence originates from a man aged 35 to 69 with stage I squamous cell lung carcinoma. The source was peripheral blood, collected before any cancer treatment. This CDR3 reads CASSQRLGASYEQYF. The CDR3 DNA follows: TGCGCCAGCAGCCAACGGTTGGGGGCCTCCTACGAGCAGTACTTC.